Following are 9 T cell receptor beta chains from one sample sequenced in a study of cytomegalovirus exposure and HLA in healthy donors. The PCR employed 60 Vbeta primers together with 13 Jbeta primers. TCRdb's table, derived via immunoSEQ multiplex PCR, lists solely in-frame clones and lacks some. The sample lists 150,000 to 180,000 clones, 70% to 80% seen once, with around 2.3% in the top ten. Specimen: PBMCs. The receptor set was obtained from a man in his thirties or forties in good health and CMV-seronegative.

This clone was detected only a few times. CDR3 nucleotides: TGTGCCAGCAGCCCCTCAGGACGGGGGGCAGCTGAGCAGTTCTTC. The encoded protein is CASSPSGRGAAEQFF. This chain uses TRBV7-9 with TRBJ2-1, with D possibly being TRBD2 (7 bases). Germline V gene data show CDR1 as SEHNR and CDR2 as FQNEAQ (reference sequence). The V gene lost 5 bases and the J gene lost 9 bases, with 20 bases spanning the gap. This CDR3 comprises 15 residues.

The rearrangement uses TRBV28 and TRBJ2-5; D gene ambiguous. This CDR3 has 15 residues. V lost 5 bases and J lost 0, with 13 bases in between. Per germline, CDR1 MDHEN and CDR2 SYDVKM. The CDR3 loop reads CASSLRSGYQETQYF. CDR3 nucleotide sequence: TGTGCCAGCAGTCTACGGTCCGGGTACCAAGAGACCCAGTACTTC.

DNA of the CDR3: TGTGCCAGCAGCCGCTCAGGCTCAACTAATGAAAAACTGTTTTTT. It codes for CASSRSGSTNEKLFF. The gene calls are TRBV7-2 and TRBJ1-4; D is uncertain. The CDR3 contains 15 residues. Trimming shortened V by 5 bases and J by 0 bases, and 10 bases separated the two germline ends. CDR1 and CDR2 from the germline V gene are SGHTA and FQGNSA.

DNA for the CDR3: TGTGCCAGCAGTCCCCGGACAGTCCCAAACTCCTACGAGCAGTACTTC. The encoded protein is CASSPRTVPNSYEQYF. The rearrangement links TRBV27 to TRBJ2-7; a weak D match, TRBD1 (6 bases). Per the germline V gene, CDR1 is MNHEY and CDR2 is SMNVEV (reference sequence). The CDR3 has 16 amino acids. V was pared by 5 bases and J by 0 bases, with 17 bases between.

The V gene is TRBV27, the J gene TRBJ1-1, with 7 bases lining up with TRBD1. This CDR3 is built from 16 residues. CDR1 is MNHEY, CDR2 SMNVEV, per germline (reference sequence). J was trimmed by 5 bases and V by 4 bases; bases with no gene match: 13. The CDR3 reads CASSSPRGDRITEAFF. The CDR3 bases are TGTGCCAGCAGTTCCCCTCGAGGGGACAGAATAACTGAAGCTTTCTTT.

V gene TRBV5-1 combines with J gene TRBJ1-5; 8 bases fit TRBD1. V dropped 2 bases and J dropped 5; count of bases not matched to a gene: 15. Per germline, CDR1 SGHRS and CDR2 YFSETQ. CDR3 length: 18 residues. The CDR3 is CASSFPRTGNYTHQPQHF. The CDR3, as DNA: TGCGCCAGCAGCTTTCCCAGGACAGGGAATTATACTCATCAGCCCCAGCATTTT.

The chain has TRBV2 and TRBJ1-2; unclear D gene. Germline V CDR1 and CDR2: SNHLY, FYNNEI. Deletions cut 8 bases from V and 1 base from J, with 8 bases between. This CDR3 has 12 amino acids. The chain's CDR3 is CASLPINYGYTF. CDR3 sequence (DNA): TGTGCCAGCCTCCCTATTAACTATGGCTACACCTTC.

The chain has TRBV7-6 and TRBJ2-3; 8 nucleotides line up with TRBD2. The V segment lost 2 bases and the J segment 1 base; nucleotides outside the gene matches: 5. CDR1 and CDR2 (germline): SGHVS, FNYEAQ. The CDR3 length is 16 residues. CDR3 amino acids: CASSLIGGAGTDTQYF. For the CDR3, the DNA is TGTGCCAGCAGCTTAATCGGGGGGGCGGGCACAGATACGCAGTATTTT.

The chain is built from TRBV27 and TRBJ1-6; D gene ambiguous. The V gene's germline CDR1 is MNHEY and CDR2 SMNVEV (reference sequence). CDR3 length equals 15 residues. Trimming took off 2 bases at V and 8 bases at J, with 13 bases between the two ends. The CDR3 nucleotides read TGTGCCAGCAGTTTAGAGGGCCGGAGGGATTCACCCCTCCACTTT. Protein sequence: CASSLEGRRDSPLHF.